A single T cell receptor (beta chain) is shown here with its context. As yet, its antigen is unknown. These data belong to a study of T cell responses to AZD1222 COVID-19 vaccine. General study findings and limits: The donor cohort was predominantly white British with a female majority, and clonal diversity may have been underestimated. Following two doses of AZD1222, Spike-specific TCR breadth and depth rose. Seropositivity was recorded at baseline in only 6 or 7 AZD1222 recipients. No day 14 peak samples; only post-peak repertoires were characterized.

The assay was immunoSEQ multiplex PCR, and TCRdb's table has in-frame clones only and misses some. Of 120,000 or so clones listed, roughly nine tenths are singletons. The CDR3 runs to 14 residues. CDR1 SGHNT and CDR2 YENEEA come from the germline V gene. Trimming removed 2 bases from V and 3 bases from J, with 11 bases in between. The V gene is TRBV11-3, the J gene TRBJ2-7; D may be TRBD1 (6 bases). This TCR derives from an adult in good health. Source: peripheral blood, taken on day 0 of AZD1222 vaccination. Here the CDR3 DNA reads TGTGCCAGCAGCTTAAGTGGACAGCTCTACGAGCAGTACTTC. The encoded protein is CASSLSGQLYEQYF.